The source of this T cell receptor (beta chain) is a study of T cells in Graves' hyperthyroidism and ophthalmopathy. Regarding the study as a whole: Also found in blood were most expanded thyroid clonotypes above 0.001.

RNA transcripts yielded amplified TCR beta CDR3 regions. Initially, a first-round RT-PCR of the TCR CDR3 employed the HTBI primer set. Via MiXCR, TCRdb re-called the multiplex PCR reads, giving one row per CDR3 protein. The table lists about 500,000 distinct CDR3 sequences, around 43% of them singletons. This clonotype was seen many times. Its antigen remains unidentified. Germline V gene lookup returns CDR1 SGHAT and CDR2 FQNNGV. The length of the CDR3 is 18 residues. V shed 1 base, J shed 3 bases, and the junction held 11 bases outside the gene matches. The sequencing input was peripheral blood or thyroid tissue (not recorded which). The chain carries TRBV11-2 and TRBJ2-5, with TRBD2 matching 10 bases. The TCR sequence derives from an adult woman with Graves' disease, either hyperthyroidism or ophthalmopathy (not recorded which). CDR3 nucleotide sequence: TGTGCCAGCAGCTTAGGAAATGTAGCGGGAGGAGCAAAAGAGACCCAGTACTTC. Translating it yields CASSLGNVAGGAKETQYF.